The clone carrying this TCR beta chain was seen ten or more times. What it recognizes is unknown. One entry per CDR3 protein results from TCRdb running MiXCR on the reads. In the table there are roughly 800,000 distinct CDR3 sequences, around 29% of which are singletons. The data belong to a study of T cell repertoires in cytomegalovirus infection. Study-level information: Public TCR beta signatures were indicative of both CMV infection and a matching HLA type.

Notes on the study in general: Adding up the frequency of public TCR beta families identified people who carried CMV plus the relevant HLA. HLA-C-restricted CMV-specific TCR beta clonotypes prevailed in the ex vivo response.

CDR1 is SEHNR, CDR2 FQNEAQ, per germline (reference sequence). The CDR3 sequence is 11 residues long. Trimming shortened V by 7 bases and J by 14 bases, and 15 bases separated the two germline ends. The chain combines TRBV7-9 with TRBJ2-1; possibly TRBD1 for D (6 bases). The sequencing used cultured CD8+ T cells from PBMCs, collected from culture after CMV antigen stimulation. This clonotype originated in a human donor in good health (CMV status not recorded). Some clones in this sample may be carry-over from other donors' samples. CDR3 sequence reads: CASIRDTLEFF. The CDR3 DNA sequence: TGTGCCAGCATTCGGGACACCCTGGAGTTCTTC.